Each of the 2 T cell receptor beta chains below was sequenced from the same sample in a study of T cell responses to AZD1222 COVID-19 vaccine. The table came from immunoSEQ multiplex PCR; TCRdb's copy has only in-frame clones and leaves some out. The table records 45,000 to 55,000 clones, around four fifths of them present only once. The sequencing used peripheral blood, collected on day 0 of MenACWY control vaccination. The receptors were gathered from an adult in good health.

The rearrangement joins TRBV5-4 to TRBJ1-5; D is undetermined. Per germline, CDR1 SGHNT and CDR2 YYREEE (reference sequence). The CDR3 has 14 amino acids. Between the trimmed V and J ends, which lost 2 bases and 3 bases, there was a span of 9 bases. This chain's CDR3 is CASSLGGPNQPQHF. The CDR3 nucleotides read TGTGCCAGCAGCTTAGGTGGACCCAATCAGCCCCAGCATTTT.

The chain carries TRBV7-9 and TRBJ2-1; weak D call: TRBD2 (6 bases). The V gene's germline CDR1 is SEHNR and CDR2 FQNEAQ (reference sequence). The V and J ends lost 1 base and 4 bases respectively, with 11 bases between them. The CDR3 covers 15 residues. CDR3 in amino acids: CASSLVSSAYNEQFF. The CDR3 DNA follows: TGTGCCAGCAGCTTAGTCTCTAGCGCATACAATGAGCAGTTCTTC.